This T cell receptor beta chain was observed in a study of shared clonotypes between healthy human individuals. Findings and caveats of the study: For sorted subsets, rarefaction showed incomplete sequencing despite large depth.

Produced via immunoSEQ multiplex PCR; TCRdb's table is partial and in-frame only. There are over 1.5 million clones in the sample; approximately 98% occur only once, and 0.4% to 0.45% lies in the top ten. As for this clone: Its antigen is unidentified.

CDR1 and CDR2 from the germline V gene are SGDLS and YYNGEE. Trimming cost V 2 bases and J 2 bases; bases outside gene matches: 3. CDR3 length: 16 residues. The CD4+ fraction was divided into a CD45RA+ naive subset and a CD45RA-negative memory subset. This rearrangement joins TRBV9 to TRBJ2-1; 11 bases agree with TRBD2. The TCR sequence derives from a man aged 25 to 40 in good health. The sequenced sample was naive CD4+ T cells sorted from blood. The subset: CD45RA+ positively selected. CDR3 protein: CASSVLAGGTYNEQFF. As DNA, the CDR3 is TGTGCCAGCAGCGTCCTAGCGGGAGGAACCTACAATGAGCAGTTCTTC.